This note documents a single T cell receptor (beta chain) sequence. Using immunoSEQ multiplex PCR, the repertoire was profiled, and TCRdb retains in-frame clones only, with some absent. The sample has tens of thousands of clones; around nine tenths are singletons. The data belong to a study of T cell changes during pregnancy in multiple sclerosis. Trimming took 2 bases from V and 4 from J, leaving 9 bases between them. Germline CDR1 and CDR2: SEHNR and FQNEAQ (reference sequence). This CDR3 contains 14 residues. The chain uses TRBV7-9 and TRBJ1-5; D unresolved. The sample consisted of peripheral blood, taken before pregnancy. This TCR derives from a female donor with multiple sclerosis, enrolled in a pregnancy study. CDR3 sequence: CASSLTTPNQPQHF. The DNA of the CDR3 is TGTGCCAGCAGCTTAACGACACCAAATCAGCCCCAGCATTTT.